The source of this T cell receptor beta chain is a study of response to subunit inactivated influenza vaccine. CDR3 length: 18 amino acids. Germline CDR1 SGHRS, CDR2 YFSETQ. Losses at the gene ends were 4 bases for V and 2 bases for J; bases not matched to a gene: 8. This clonotype has ten or more counts. TCRdb reprocessed the RT-PCR reads via MiXCR and lists one record per CDR3 protein. The sample yields roughly 650,000 distinct CDR3 sequences, 12% to 15% seen once. This sequence was found in a man over 45 who received an inactivated influenza vaccine. The sample was PBMCs from blood, taken 14 days before vaccination. The chain couples TRBV5-1 to TRBJ2-2, with 13 bases identical to TRBD2. The CDR3 sequence: CASSPGLAGVYNTGELFF. In nucleotides, the CDR3 is TGCGCCAGCAGCCCCGGACTAGCGGGGGTTTACAACACCGGGGAGCTGTTTTTT.